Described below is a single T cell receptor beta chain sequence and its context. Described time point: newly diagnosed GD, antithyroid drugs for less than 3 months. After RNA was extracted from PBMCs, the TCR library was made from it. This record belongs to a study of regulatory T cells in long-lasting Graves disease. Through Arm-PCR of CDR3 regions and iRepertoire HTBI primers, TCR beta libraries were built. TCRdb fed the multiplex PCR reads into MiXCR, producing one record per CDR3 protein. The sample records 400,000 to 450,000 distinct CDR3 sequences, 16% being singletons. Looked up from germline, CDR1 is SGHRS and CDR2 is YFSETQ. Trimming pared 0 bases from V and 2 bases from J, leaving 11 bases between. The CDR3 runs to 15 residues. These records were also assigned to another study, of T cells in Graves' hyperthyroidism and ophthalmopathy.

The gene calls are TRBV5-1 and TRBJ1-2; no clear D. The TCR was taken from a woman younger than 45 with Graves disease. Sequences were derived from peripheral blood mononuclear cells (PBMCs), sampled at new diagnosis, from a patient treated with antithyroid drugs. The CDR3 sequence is CASSLVPRGNYGYTF. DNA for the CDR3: TGCGCCAGCAGCTTGGTCCCCCGCGGGAACTATGGCTACACCTTC.